The 18 T cell receptor beta chains presented below share a single source sample, sequenced in a study of blood T cell repertoires in COVID-19. Generated by immunoSEQ multiplex PCR, the TCRdb table keeps only in-frame clones and is missing some. The repertoire holds 130,000 or so clones, with about 80% as singletons. The specimen sequenced was peripheral blood. The source of these receptors is a human donor in a cohort sampled during active COVID-19.

This chain links TRBV27 with TRBJ1-1; D is undetermined. The CDR3 runs 15 residues. V was pared by 3 bases and J by 3 bases, with 14 bases between. Germline V gene sequence: CDR1 MNHEY, CDR2 SMNVEV (reference sequence). The chain's CDR3 is CASSFTPLGHTEAFF. CDR3 coding DNA: TGTGCCAGCAGTTTCACCCCCCTTGGGCACACTGAAGCTTTCTTT.

This clone has just one count. V is TRBV30 and J is TRBJ2-6, with D perhaps matching TRBD1 (5 bases). The CDR3 runs to 13 residues. V was cut by 4 bases and J by 2 bases, with 6 bases left in between. The germline gives CDR1 GTSNPN, CDR2 SVGIG (reference sequence). CDR3 sequence reads: CAWKGAGANVLTF. The CDR3 DNA sequence: TGTGCCTGGAAAGGGGCTGGGGCCAACGTCCTGACTTTC.

The chain combines TRBV19 with TRBJ1-2; D gene unclear. The V gene's germline CDR1 is LNHDA and CDR2 SQIVND (reference sequence). The CDR3 is 13 residues long. Deletions cut 4 bases from V and 8 bases from J, with 14 bases between. CDR3 DNA: TGTGCCAGTAGTACTACAACTCCGACAGGCTACACCTTC. Protein sequence: CASSTTTPTGYTF.

The chain combines TRBV5-1 with TRBJ1-2; 7 nucleotides line up with TRBD1. With 5 bases clipped from V and 0 bases from J, the junction kept 13 bases outside the gene matches. The CDR3 runs to 17 residues. The germline V gene has CDR1 SGHRS and CDR2 YFSETQ. In DNA, the CDR3 is TGCGCCAGCAGTTTAATACCCCCGGGACAGCCTAACTATGGCTACACCTTC. Its protein product is CASSLIPPGQPNYGYTF. The full variable domain, its missing parts supplied by reference TRBV5-1 and TRBJ1-2, is KAGVTQTPRYLIKTRGQQVTLSCSPISGHRSVSWYQQTPGQGLQFLFEYFSETQRNKGNFPGRFSGRQFSNSRSEMNVSTLELGDSALYLCASSLIPPGQPNYGYTFGSGTRLTVV.

The rearrangement uses TRBV7-8 and TRBJ1-6; 9 bases are shared with TRBD1. The CDR3 is 19 amino acids. Per the germline V gene, CDR1 is SGHVS and CDR2 is FQNEAQ. The V segment lost 0 bases and the J segment 5 bases; nucleotides outside the gene matches: 11. The DNA for the CDR3 is TGTGCCAGCAGCTTAGCGGGAACAGGGGGCGCTCCCAATAATTCACCCCTCCACTTT. As protein: CASSLAGTGGAPNNSPLHF.

This clone was found a few times. This chain connects TRBV27 to TRBJ1-5; 7 nucleotides line up with TRBD1. Per germline, CDR1 MNHEY and CDR2 SMNVEV (reference sequence). The V and J ends lost 5 bases and 7 bases, in that order; junction bases with no gene match: 5. The CDR3 contains 13 residues. The CDR3 spells CASSTNRGQPQHF. DNA of the CDR3: TGTGCCAGCAGTACTAACAGGGGACAGCCCCAGCATTTT.

V and J are TRBV5-6 and TRBJ1-1; D is unresolved. The germline V gene has CDR1 SGHDT and CDR2 YYEEEE. The CDR3 extends over 14 amino acids. V was cut by 4 bases and J by 0 bases, with 10 bases left in between. Here the CDR3 reads CASSPLKMNTEAFF. The CDR3 DNA reads as TGTGCCAGCAGCCCACTCAAGATGAACACTGAAGCTTTCTTT.

This clone was seen a single time. This rearrangement joins TRBV18 to TRBJ2-3, with D possibly TRBD2 on 6 matching bases. This CDR3 contains 14 residues. Trimming removed 5 bases at V and 11 bases at J, with 20 bases between. Germline V gene lookup returns CDR1 KGHSH and CDR2 LQKENI. CDR3 DNA: TGTGCCAGCTCAAGCCTGGACGGGGGAGAGAGGCAGTATTTT. It codes for CASSSLDGGERQYF.

Concerning this clone: The final CDR3 position lacks the conserved phenylalanine or tryptophan, pointing to a likely read error. No DNA is shown, since the ends of the CDR3 on it are uncertain; the CDR3 is the one TCRdb lists. V is TRBV19 and J is TRBJ2-3; the tabulated D call, TRBD2, remains unverified against the DNA. The CDR3 spans 12 amino acids, including both terminal residues. Germline V CDR1 and CDR2: LNHDA, SQIVND (reference sequence). CDR3 residues: CASSDPGTSVSL.

The chain is built from TRBV5-4 and TRBJ1-4, with 10 bases fitting TRBD1. V dropped 4 bases and J dropped 6; count of bases not matched to a gene: 6. Germline CDR1 SGHNT, CDR2 YYREEE (reference sequence). The CDR3 is made up of 15 amino acids. CDR3 bases: TGTGCCAGCAGCCGTCCCGGGACAGGGGATGAAAAACTGTTTTTT. Translation: CASSRPGTGDEKLFF.

This clone is a singleton in its sample. The J gene is TRBJ2-1, the V gene TRBV6-6, with 7 bases aligning to TRBD2. Germline V gene data show CDR1 as MNHNY and CDR2 as SVGAGI (reference sequence). The CDR3 is 15 amino acids. After removal of 4 bases from V and 0 bases from J, the junction contained 3 bases not matched to a gene. For the CDR3, the DNA is TGTGCCAGCAGTTTGGGACTACGCTCCTACAATGAGCAGTTCTTC. Its protein product is CASSLGLRSYNEQFF.

The chain carries TRBV30 and TRBJ1-4; possibly TRBD1 for D (6 bases). Germline V gives CDR1 GTSNPN, CDR2 SVGIG (reference sequence). This CDR3 is 13 amino acids long. V lost 0 bases and J 8 bases, leaving 10 bases between the germline ends. The chain's CDR3 is CAWSVGGVEKLFF. DNA for the CDR3: TGTGCCTGGAGTGTAGGGGGGGTGGAAAAACTGTTTTTT.

The J gene is TRBJ1-5, the V gene TRBV15; D not resolved. The CDR3 covers 17 residues. V was trimmed by 1 base and J by 0 bases, leaving 13 bases between them. Germline V CDR1 and CDR2: LNHNV, YYDKDF (reference sequence). DNA for the CDR3: TGTGCCACCAGCAGAGGGGGAGGCGGTTATAGCAATCAGCCCCAGCATTTT. Protein sequence: CATSRGGGGYSNQPQHF.

V usage is TRBV11-2 and J usage is TRBJ2-1; TRBD2 is a possible D gene (6 bases). Germline V gene sequence: CDR1 SGHAT, CDR2 FQNNGV. Trimming removed 6 bases from V and 6 bases from J, with 18 bases in between. The CDR3 consists of 15 residues. The CDR3 sequence is CASRAIGGLVNEQFF. DNA of the CDR3: TGTGCCAGCAGGGCGATAGGAGGGTTAGTCAATGAGCAGTTCTTC. The variable domain in full, with the rest retrieved from reference TRBV11-2 and TRBJ2-1, is EAGVAQSPRYKIIEKRQSVAFWCNPISGHATLYWYQQILGQGPKLLIQFQNNGVVDDSQLPKDRFSAERLKGVDSTLKIQPAKLEDSAVYLCASRAIGGLVNEQFFGPGTRLTVL.

The rearrangement links TRBV3-1 (or the pseudogene TRBV3-2) to TRBJ2-7, with 9 bases lining up with TRBD1. Germline CDR1 reads LGHDT; CDR2 reads YNNKEL (reference sequence). The CDR3 has 14 amino acids. V was clipped by 4 bases and J by 7 bases; unmatched bases: 8. CDR3 region: CASSPRDRDREQYF. Here the CDR3 DNA reads TGTGCCAGCAGCCCCCGGGACAGGGATCGTGAGCAGTACTTC.

The chain is built from TRBV2 and TRBJ2-7; D is unresolved. The V end was cut by 4 bases, the J end by 2 bases, with 9 bases between. The CDR3 is 13 residues long. Germline CDR1 and CDR2: SNHLY and FYNNEI. CDR3 sequence: CASSVYRAYEQYF. CDR3 sequence (DNA): TGTGCCAGCAGTGTATATAGAGCCTACGAGCAGTACTTC.

J is TRBJ1-2 and V is TRBV5-1; possibly TRBD1 for D (6 bases). Germline V gene sequence: CDR1 SGHRS, CDR2 YFSETQ. The CDR3 is 13 amino acids. Between the trimmed V and J ends, which lost 4 bases and 6 bases, there was a span of 13 bases. DNA of the CDR3: TGCGCCAGCAGCCTGGGGGCAGGGGATGGCTACACCTTC. Residues: CASSLGAGDGYTF.

The chain employs TRBV7-9 and TRBJ1-3; D call uncertain. The CDR3 has 15 amino acids. The germline V gene has CDR1 SEHNR and CDR2 FQNEAQ (reference sequence). Trimming removed 4 bases from V and 0 bases from J, with 10 bases in between. This CDR3 reads CASSSRRDSGNTIYF. CDR3 DNA: TGTGCCAGCAGCTCCCGACGGGACTCTGGAAACACCATATATTTT. The variable domain in full, with the rest retrieved from reference TRBV7-9 and TRBJ1-3, is DTGVSQNPRHKITKRGQNVTFRCDPISEHNRLYWYRQTLGQGPEFLTYFQNEAQLEKSRLLSDRFSAERPKGSFSTLEIQRTEQGDSAMYLCASSSRRDSGNTIYFGEGSWLTVV.